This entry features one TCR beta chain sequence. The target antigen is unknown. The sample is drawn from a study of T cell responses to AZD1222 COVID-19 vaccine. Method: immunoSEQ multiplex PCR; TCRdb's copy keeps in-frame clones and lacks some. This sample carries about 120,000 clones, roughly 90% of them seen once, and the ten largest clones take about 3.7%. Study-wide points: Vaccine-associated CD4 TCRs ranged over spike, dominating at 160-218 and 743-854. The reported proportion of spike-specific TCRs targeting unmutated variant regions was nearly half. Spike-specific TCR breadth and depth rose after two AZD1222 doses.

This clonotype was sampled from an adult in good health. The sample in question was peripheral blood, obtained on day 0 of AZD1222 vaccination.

As DNA, the CDR3 is TGTGCCAGCAGACTCGACAACTATGGCTACACCTTC. Translating gives CASRLDNYGYTF. This chain links TRBV6-5 with TRBJ1-2; D gene ambiguous. CDR3 length: 12 amino acids. CDR1 MNHEY and CDR2 SVGAGI come from the germline V gene. V lost 6 bases and J 2 bases, leaving 7 bases between the germline ends.